What follows are 26 T cell receptor beta chains derived from one specimen sequenced in a study of glioma-infiltrating T cells. The iRepertoire nested amplicon-rescue multiplex PCR amplified TCR alpha and beta CDR3s from RNA. TCRdb reprocessed the multiplex PCR reads with MiXCR, giving one entry per CDR3 protein. The sample consists of around 3,600 distinct CDR3 sequences, around 92% of them appearing once. Source material: glioma tissue, nonneoplastic brain tissue, or PBMCs (not recorded which). The receptors shown here come from a human donor with low-grade glioma or glioblastoma, undergoing nonglioma brain surgery, or in good health (not recorded which).

In regard to this clonotype: This beta chain is off target for a library built for alpha chains, so its abundance means little. The V and J genes are TRBV27 and TRBJ2-4; the D gene is possibly TRBD2 (6 bases). CDR3 size: 13 residues. The ends were cut back, 6 bases at V and 6 bases at J, with 12 bases in the middle. CDR1 is MNHEY and CDR2 is SMNVEV in the germline V gene (reference sequence). CDR3 in amino acids: CASSKRDLNIQYF. The CDR3, as DNA: TGTGCCAGCAGCAAACGGGACTTAAACATTCAGTACTTC.

As concerns this clonotype: This beta chain turned up in a library designed for alpha chains; as an off-target read, its abundance says little. The V call is TRBV7-7, the J call TRBJ2-3; D may be TRBD2 (6 bases). V was cut by 5 bases and J by 8 bases, with 11 bases left in between. Germline CDR1 is SSHAT and CDR2 is FNYEAQ (reference sequence). The length of the CDR3 is 12 residues. DNA for the CDR3: TGTGCCAGCAGCCGGGAGCAAAGTACGCAGTATTTT. Its translation: CASSREQSTQYF.

Concerning this clonotype: A junction end diverges from the germline sequence, so it may reflect a read error. For a library built for alpha chains, this beta chain is a stray read; little rests on its size. The J gene is TRBJ1-2, the V gene TRBV6-5; D is undetermined. This CDR3 contains 15 residues. Germline-derived CDR1 and CDR2 are MNHEY and SVGAGI. CDR3 nucleotides: TGTGCCAGCAGCTACTCTTGCAGCAGGAACTATGGCTACACCTTC. This translates into CASSYSCSRNYGYTF.

Notes on this clonotype: This beta chain came through as a stray read in a library set up for alpha chains, and its size says little. V usage is TRBV28 and J usage is TRBJ2-7, with D perhaps matching TRBD1 or TRBD2 (5 bases each). Trimming took 2 bases from V and 0 from J, leaving 8 bases between them. Germline CDR1 is MDHEN and CDR2 is SYDVKM. This CDR3 is 14 amino acids long. The DNA of the CDR3 is TGTGCCAGCAGTTTAACTGGGGGCTCCTACGAGCAGTACTTC. Its protein product is CASSLTGGSYEQYF.

Note on this clonotype: A library made for alpha chains picked up this beta chain off target, so its size means little. The V gene is TRBV7-8, the J gene TRBJ1-1; D is undetermined. This CDR3 has 13 residues. V shed 1 base and J shed 2 bases, with 5 bases lying between them. The germline V gene has CDR1 SGHVS and CDR2 FQNEAQ. Here the CDR3 reads CASSLDHNTEAFF. The CDR3 coding sequence is TGTGCCAGCAGCTTAGACCACAACACTGAAGCTTTCTTT.

Of note for this clonotype: Being off target in a library aimed at alpha chains, this beta chain has a size of little meaning. The rearrangement uses TRBV28 and TRBJ1-5, with TRBD1 identical over 7 bases. This CDR3 is built from 15 residues. Looked up from germline, CDR1 is MDHEN and CDR2 is SYDVKM. V shed 5 bases and J 7 bases; nucleotides not matched to a gene: 11. CDR3 amino acids: CASSEGTAVEQPQHF. The CDR3 nucleotides are TGTGCCAGCAGTGAGGGGACAGCGGTGGAGCAGCCCCAGCATTTT.

In regard to this clonotype: This beta chain was picked up by a library intended for alpha chains and is off target, so its count carries little meaning. This chain connects TRBV24-1 to TRBJ2-3, with 8 bases identical to TRBD1. The CDR3 contains 13 residues. Trimming at V came to 11 bases and at J to 2 bases, leaving 5 bases not matched to a gene. Germline V gene sequence: CDR1 KGHDR, CDR2 SFDVKD. The CDR3 sequence: CAIGTGNTDTQYF. CDR3 DNA sequence: TGTGCCATCGGGACAGGCAACACAGATACGCAGTATTTT.

With regard to this clonotype: This beta chain is an unintended read in a library built for alpha chains; its size means little. The rearrangement links TRBV10-1 to TRBJ2-5; D ambiguous. CDR3 length: 13 amino acids. The V end lost 6 bases, the J end lost 5 bases, and 13 bases lay between the germline ends. The germline gives CDR1 WNHNN, CDR2 SYGVQD (reference sequence). CDR3 sequence reads: CASSRSRTETQYF. The CDR3 DNA reads as TGCGCCAGCAGCAGGAGCCGTACGGAGACCCAGTACTTC.

Comments on this clonotype: With the library built for alpha chains, this beta chain is off target and its frequency is not meaningful. The chain's CDR3 is CASSPGGTSGFYEQYF. CDR3 nucleotide sequence: TGTGCCAGCAGTCCCGGAGGAACTAGCGGGTTCTACGAGCAGTACTTC. The gene calls are TRBV6-2 or TRBV6-3 and TRBJ2-7, with 9 bases aligning to TRBD2. Germline CDR1 is MNHEY and CDR2 is SVGEGT. The CDR3 covers 16 residues. Trimming removed 5 bases from V and 3 bases from J; junction bases left unmatched: 11.

Turning to this clonotype: Little can be read into the size of this beta chain, an off-target read in a library designed for alpha chains. V is TRBV6-2 or TRBV6-3 and J is TRBJ1-5; no clear D. Trimming shortened V by 4 bases and J by 9 bases, and 10 bases separated the two germline ends. Germline loops: CDR1 MNHEY, CDR2 SVGEGT. CDR3 length: 12 residues. The CDR3 protein is CASSLSVRPQHF. CDR3 coding DNA: TGTGCCAGCAGTTTATCTGTCCGGCCCCAGCATTTT.

With respect to this clonotype: Since the library was made to target alpha chains, this beta chain is a stray read and its abundance is not meaningful. DNA of the CDR3: TGTGCCAGCAGCCCCGGGTACGGACAGGGCTTCAACTATGGCTACACCTTC. It translates to CASSPGYGQGFNYGYTF. V is TRBV27 and J is TRBJ1-2; 8 nucleotides align to TRBD1. CDR3 length equals 17 residues. CDR1 and CDR2 from the germline V gene are MNHEY and SMNVEV (reference sequence). After removal of 6 bases from V and 2 bases from J, the junction contained 14 bases not matched to a gene.

About this clonotype: Found in a library prepared for alpha chains, this beta chain is an off-target read, and its abundance has little meaning. The rearrangement uses TRBV19 and TRBJ1-2; TRBD1 matches 10 bases. After removal of 6 bases from V and 5 bases from J, the junction contained 6 bases not matched to a gene. Germline values: CDR1 LNHDA, CDR2 SQIVND (reference sequence). The CDR3 covers 14 residues. The CDR3 region is CASSRRDRGYGYTF. Here the CDR3 DNA reads TGTGCCAGTAGCAGAAGGGACAGGGGATATGGCTACACCTTC. The full variable domain, with the rest looked up from reference TRBV19 and TRBJ1-2, is DGGITQSPKYLFRKEGQNVTLSCEQNLNHDAMYWYRQDPGQGLRLIYYSQIVNDFQKGDIAEGYSVSREKKESFPLTVTSAQKNPTAFYLCASSRRDRGYGYTFGSGTRLTVV.

A few counts support this clonotype. Compared with germline, one end of the junction differs, possibly owing to a read error. The library was designed around alpha chains, so this beta chain is a stray read whose abundance carries little weight. The chain is built from TRBV6-1 and TRBJ2-1, with D perhaps TRBD1 (6 bases). This CDR3 comprises 15 residues. Germline values: CDR1 MNHNS, CDR2 SASEGT. The CDR3 region is CASITGPSSYNEQFF. CDR3 nucleotide sequence: TGTGCCAGCATTACAGGGCCAAGCTCCTACAATGAGCAGTTTTTC.

For this clonotype: This CDR3 fails to terminate in the conserved phenylalanine or tryptophan, so it likely reflects a read error. The library was prepared for alpha chains; this beta chain is a stray read, so its frequency means little. The chain uses TRBV20-1 and TRBJ1-2; no reliable D call. Looked up from germline, CDR1 is DFQATT and CDR2 is SNEGSKA (reference sequence). This CDR3 has 13 residues. V was cut by 0 bases and J by 5 bases, with 10 bases left in between. The chain's CDR3 is CSARDGGFYGYTL. In DNA, the CDR3 is TGCAGTGCTAGAGATGGAGGGTTTTATGGCTACACCTTA.

Only one count was recorded for this clonotype. Because the library targeted alpha chains, this beta chain is an off-target read whose size means little. V usage is TRBV7-9 and J usage is TRBJ2-5; D not resolved. V dropped 1 base and J dropped 3 bases, with 15 bases sitting between them. The CDR3 is made up of 16 amino acids. Germline lookup yields CDR1 SEHNR and CDR2 FQNEAQ (reference sequence). The CDR3 here is CASSLGTASAKETQYF. CDR3 DNA: TGTGCCAGCAGCTTAGGCACGGCCTCGGCAAAAGAGACCCAGTACTTC. Supplemented by reference TRBV7-9 and TRBJ2-5, the full variable domain reads DTGVSQNPRHKITKRGQNVTFRCDPISEHNRLYWYRQTLGQGPEFLTYFQNEAQLEKSRLLSDRFSAERPKGSFSTLEIQRTEQGDSAMYLCASSLGTASAKETQYFGPGTRLLVL.

Comments on this clonotype: Mismatch with germline at one junction end may stem from a read error. This beta chain is a stray read from a library made for alpha chains; its abundance is not meaningful. The gene calls are TRBV10-3 and TRBJ1-6; 7 bases align to TRBD1. CDR3 length equals 14 residues. The germline gives CDR1 ENHRY, CDR2 SYGVKD. This chain's CDR3 is CASSETTGLSPLHF. The CDR3 DNA reads as TGTGCCAGCAGTGAAACGACAGGGCTATCACCCCTCCACTTT.

Turning to this clonotype: This beta chain is a stray read from a library made for alpha chains; its abundance is not meaningful. The chain uses TRBV7-9 and TRBJ1-1; D is unclear. The germline V gene encodes CDR1 SEHNR and CDR2 FQNEAQ (reference sequence). Trimming left V 5 bases short and J 1 base short, with 8 bases between. This CDR3 is 13 amino acids long. CDR3 amino acids: CASSEGPNTEAFF. The CDR3 DNA follows: TGTGCCAGCAGCGAAGGACCGAACACTGAAGCTTTCTTT. The complete variable domain, with remaining parts taken from reference TRBV7-9 and TRBJ1-1, reads DTGVSQNPRHKITKRGQNVTFRCDPISEHNRLYWYRQTLGQGPEFLTYFQNEAQLEKSRLLSDRFSAERPKGSFSTLEIQRTEQGDSAMYLCASSEGPNTEAFFGQGTRLTVV.

Comments on this clonotype: This beta chain slipped into a library made for alpha chains as a stray read, so its size is not meaningful. V and J are TRBV5-4 and TRBJ2-3, with 10 nucleotides matching TRBD2. The V segment lost 4 bases and the J segment 2 bases; nucleotides outside the gene matches: 4. Per the germline V gene, CDR1 is SGHNT and CDR2 is YYREEE (reference sequence). The CDR3 loop spans 15 amino acids. The CDR3 DNA reads TGTGCCAGCAGCCCCGGACTAGCGGCCACAGATACGCAGTATTTT. Its protein product is CASSPGLAATDTQYF. Using reference TRBV5-4 and TRBJ2-3 for the parts outside the CDR3, the full variable domain is ETGVTQSPTHLIKTRGQQVTLRCSSQSGHNTVSWYQQALGQGPQFIFQYYREEENGRGNFPPRFSGLQFPNYSSELNVNALELDDSALYLCASSPGLAATDTQYFGPGTRLTVL.

Comments on this clonotype: Because this beta chain is a stray read in a library intended to capture alpha chains, its abundance should not be given much weight. The V gene is TRBV27, the J gene TRBJ2-7, with 9 bases identical to TRBD1. With V trimmed by 0 bases and J by 2 bases, 8 bases remained unmatched. Germline V CDR1 and CDR2: MNHEY, SMNVEV (reference sequence). The CDR3 runs to 17 residues. The chain's CDR3 is CASSLSPGQGRTYEQYF. The CDR3 DNA is TGTGCCAGCAGTTTATCCCCGGGACAGGGCAGGACCTACGAGCAGTACTTC.

On this clonotype itself: This beta chain is a stray read from a library made for alpha chains; its abundance is not meaningful. The chain employs TRBV7-2 and TRBJ2-3; maybe TRBD1 (5 bases). The CDR3 is 12 residues long. Trimming cost V 5 bases and J 14 bases, with 17 bases left between them. Germline V lookup: CDR1 SGHTA, CDR2 FQGNSA. Here the CDR3 DNA reads TGTGCCAGCAGCCCCCCAGGGCGCCAGGCGTATTTT. Translated, it gives CASSPPGRQAYF.

On this clonotype: For a library built for alpha chains, this beta chain is a stray read; little rests on its size. The rearrangement uses TRBV20-1 and TRBJ1-3; a weak D match, TRBD1 (5 bases). The CDR3 spans 15 residues. Germline CDR1 reads DFQATT; CDR2 reads SNEGSKA (reference sequence). Trimming pared 1 base from V and 4 bases from J, leaving 14 bases between. CDR3 in amino acids: CSARAPPGDGNTIYF. The CDR3 bases are TGCAGTGCTAGAGCCCCCCCGGGGGACGGAAACACCATATATTTT.

As regards this clonotype: Little can be read into the size of this beta chain, an off-target read in a library designed for alpha chains. The genes are TRBV3-1 and TRBJ1-1, with 7 positions matching TRBD1. V gave up 4 bases and J gave up 7 bases; unmatched junction bases: 6. Germline lookup yields CDR1 LGHDT and CDR2 YNNKEL (reference sequence). The CDR3 has 13 amino acids. CDR3 DNA: TGTGCCAGCAGCCCCTCGGGACAGCGTGAAGCTTTCTTT. Amino acid sequence: CASSPSGQREAFF. Drawing the rest from reference TRBV3-1 and TRBJ1-1, the complete variable domain is DTAVSQTPKYLVTQMGNDKSIKCEQNLGHDTMYWYKQDSKKFLKIMFSYNNKELIINETVPNRFSPKSPDKAHLNLHINSLELGDSAVYFCASSPSGQREAFFGQGTRLTVV.

As to this clonotype: Because this beta chain is a stray read in a library intended to capture alpha chains, its abundance should not be given much weight. The rearrangement uses TRBV2 and TRBJ1-3; 8 positions agree with TRBD1. Germline CDR1 is SNHLY and CDR2 is FYNNEI. Trimming removed 6 bases from V and 8 bases from J; junction bases left unmatched: 9. There are 14 residues in the CDR3. CDR3 amino acids: CASRDGTGYDTIYF. CDR3 in DNA: TGTGCCAGCAGAGACGGGACAGGCTACGACACCATATATTTT.

To note about this clonotype: Since it is a stray read in a library aimed at alpha chains, this beta chain has a size that is not meaningful. In DNA form, the CDR3 reads TGTGCCAGCAGTCGAAACAGGAACATGAACACTGAAGCTTTCTTT. Amino acids: CASSRNRNMNTEAFF. The chain has TRBV6-1 and TRBJ1-1, with D perhaps TRBD1 (5 bases). Per germline, CDR1 MNHNS and CDR2 SASEGT. Trimming pared 5 bases from V and 0 bases from J, leaving 13 bases between. The CDR3 has 15 amino acids.

Concerning this clonotype itself: A library prepared for alpha chains yielded this beta chain as an off-target read; its size is of little meaning. The V gene is TRBV3-1, the J gene TRBJ1-1; D gene uncertain. This CDR3 is 11 amino acids long. Germline values: CDR1 LGHDT, CDR2 YNNKEL (reference sequence). V was pared by 3 bases and J by 8 bases, with 7 bases between. CDR3 loop: CASSQGSEAFF. In DNA form, the CDR3 reads TGTGCCAGCAGCCAGGGTTCCGAAGCTTTCTTT.

Worth noting for this clonotype: Within a library made for alpha chains, this beta chain is off target, and its count is uninformative. This rearrangement joins TRBV28 to TRBJ2-7; 8 bases align to TRBD1. Trimming took 5 bases from V and 11 from J; bases not matched to a gene: 11. CDR1 MDHEN and CDR2 SYDVKM come from the germline V gene. There are 13 residues in the CDR3. This CDR3 is CASSQGKDREEYF. CDR3 in DNA: TGTGCCAGCAGTCAGGGGAAGGACAGGGAGGAGTACTTC.